Listed here are 6 T cell receptor beta chains from one sample, sequenced in a study of vaccination effects on CD4 cells after COVID-19. CD4+ T cells specific for antigen were expanded with viral peptide pools by the ViraFEST assay before sequencing. At the end of 10 days of culture, CD4+ T cells were isolated. Sequenced by immunoSEQ multiplex PCR; TCRdb stores in-frame clones only, minus some. Among 20,000 to 25,000 clones listed, roughly 73% were seen once. The antigens for these receptors are not known. Here the sequenced sample was CD4+ T cells from PBMCs cultured with HCoV-229E spike peptides, taken before COVID-19 vaccination. The origin of the receptors is a human donor who received a COVID-19 vaccine.

V and J are TRBV29-1 and TRBJ2-5, with TRBD2 identical over 11 bases. Germline V CDR1 and CDR2: SQVTM, ANQGSEA. V shed 1 base, J shed 5 bases, and the junction held 3 bases outside the gene matches. There are 14 residues in the CDR3. This CDR3 is CSVEGLAGRETQYF. CDR3 coding DNA: TGCAGCGTTGAAGGACTAGCGGGAAGGGAGACCCAGTACTTC.

The CDR3 region is CASRPGRLGNTIYF. The CDR3 nucleotides read TGTGCCAGTAGACCGGGGAGACTTGGAAACACCATATATTTT. The chain is built from TRBV19 and TRBJ1-3; the D is unclear. Trimming removed 6 bases from V and 3 bases from J, with 12 bases in between. The CDR3 totals 14 residues. From germline, CDR1 is LNHDA and CDR2 SQIVND (reference sequence).

CDR3 DNA sequence: TGCGCCAGCAGCGCCTATGACAGGGGGCTTGTAACTAATGAAAAACTGTTTTTT. Amino acid sequence: CASSAYDRGLVTNEKLFF. The V and J genes are TRBV5-1 and TRBJ1-4; 10 bases agree with TRBD1. This CDR3 contains 18 residues. The J segment lost 1 base and the V segment lost 4 bases, leaving 10 bases of the junction unmatched. Germline-derived CDR1 and CDR2 are SGHRS and YFSETQ.

The chain uses TRBV11-2 and TRBJ2-7; 10 bases are a match to TRBD2. This CDR3 has 14 residues. CDR1 is SGHAT and CDR2 is FQNNGV in the germline V gene. The J segment lost 4 bases and the V segment lost 1 base, leaving 1 base of the junction unmatched. The CDR3, as DNA: TGTGCCAGCAGCTTAGCTAGCGGGAGATACGAGCAGTACTTC. This translates into CASSLASGRYEQYF.

This clone has a handful of counts. V gene TRBV5-8 combines with J gene TRBJ1-2; no firm D call. The V and J ends lost 3 bases and 0 bases respectively, with 12 bases between them. CDR1 and CDR2 from the germline V gene are SGHTS and YDEGEE. This CDR3 comprises 15 residues. CDR3 region: CASSSEFGANYGYTF. CDR3 DNA sequence: TGTGCCAGCAGCTCGGAATTCGGGGCTAACTATGGCTACACCTTC.

The chain has TRBV3-1 (or the pseudogene TRBV3-2) and TRBJ1-3, with D hard to call. Trimming stripped 0 bases from V and 0 bases from J, with 9 bases between. The CDR3 length is 16 residues. Germline V gives CDR1 LGHDT, CDR2 YNNKEL (reference sequence). In DNA, the CDR3 is TGTGCCAGCAGCCAAGATTGGAGGGTCTCTGGAAACACCATATATTTT. Its translation is CASSQDWRVSGNTIYF.